The entry below gives a single T cell receptor (beta chain) sequence along with its context. The sample is drawn from a study of shared clonotypes between healthy human individuals. V dropped 5 bases and J dropped 7; count of bases not matched to a gene: 11. Germline V gene sequence: CDR1 SEHNR, CDR2 FQNEAQ (reference sequence). The CDR3 consists of 15 residues. Assay used: immunoSEQ multiplex PCR; TCRdb lists only in-frame clones, some missing. The data show about 1.1 million clones, approximately 80% seen once. The clonotype comes from a man aged 18 to 30 in good health. Some clones in this sample may be carry-over from other donors' samples. Sequencing used memory CD4+ T cells from PBMCs. Subset indicated: CD45RA-negative fraction. This sequence joins TRBV7-9 and TRBJ2-7, with TRBD1 matching over 10 bases. CDR3 sequence: CASSPWTGGPLEQYF. In DNA, the CDR3 is TGTGCCAGCAGCCCATGGACAGGGGGTCCGTTAGAGCAGTACTTC.